The rows below give T cell receptor beta chains drawn from one sample of a study of monozygotic twins with inflammatory bowel disease. After re-calling the 5' RACE reads, TCRdb lists one entry per CDR3 protein, DNA absent. The sample table sets out about 300,000 distinct CDR3 sequences. Sequencing was done on a sample of blood. Receptors were obtained from a human donor with ulcerative colitis or Crohn's disease, or a healthy co-twin of an affected twin (not recorded which). CDR3s include the opening cysteine and the closing phenylalanine or tryptophan.

j_call v_call cdr3_aa
TRBJ2-5 TRBV7-7 CASSRIRGQETQYF
TRBJ2-7 TRBV12-3/TRBV12-4 CASSPGRSSYEQYF
TRBJ2-3 TRBV7-9 CASSQTSGSRDTQYF
TRBJ2-5 TRBV30 CAWTHGETQYF
TRBJ1-4 TRBV25-1 CASSEYSPRGNEKLFF
TRBJ1-2 TRBV12-3/TRBV12-4 CASSEEVGNYGYTF
TRBJ2-2 TRBV20-1 CSATDRSNTGELFF
TRBJ2-5 TRBV4-3 CASSQDRRRQETQYF
TRBJ1-5 TRBV20-1 CSAKQGGRGQPQHF
TRBJ2-7 TRBV6-6 CASSKDRISEQYF
TRBJ1-1 TRBV2 CASKAGRATEAFF
TRBJ2-2 TRBV12-3/TRBV12-4 CASSFWGRDTGELLF
TRBJ1-1 TRBV20-1 CSARDVVAMNTEAFF
TRBJ1-2 TRBV7-2 CASSPAGYGYTF
TRBJ1-3 TRBV20-1 CSALRRIISGNTIYF
TRBJ1-1 TRBV4-1 CASSRSYDTNTEAFF
TRBJ1-1 TRBV5-8 CASSLGLSEFTEAFF
TRBJ1-2 TRBV10-3 CAIEAQGGYGYTF
TRBJ2-1 TRBV28 CASTAGGLEGYNEQFF
TRBJ1-5 TRBV27 CASSPGGGRGNQPQHF